This TCR beta chain came from a study of radiotherapy plus CTLA-4 blockade in lung cancer. Across the whole study: Objective responses were recorded in 15% to 20% of patients, with disease control recorded in about 30%.

TCRdb keeps only in-frame clones here, not all; method: immunoSEQ multiplex PCR. Of some 15,000 clones listed, 80% to 90% are singletons. This clone was found once. Its antigen is currently unknown. Study-wide findings and caveats: The best prediction of response reportedly came from early blood T cell clone dynamics, with interferon-beta. Expansion in blood of tumor-derived TCR clones was seen after radiotherapy plus ipilimumab.

CDR3 length: 14 residues. Looked up from germline, CDR1 is LNHDA and CDR2 is SQIVND (reference sequence). Trimming left V 2 bases short and J 8 bases short, with 12 bases between. Sequencing was performed on peripheral blood, taken from a patient treated with radiotherapy plus ipilimumab. The clonotype originates from a human donor with non-small cell lung cancer that progressed on radiotherapy plus ipilimumab. Some clones in this sample may be carry-over from other donors' samples. The V gene is TRBV19, the J gene TRBJ1-4; tentatively, D is TRBD1 (6 bases). This CDR3 reads CASSIQGRGEKLFF. For the CDR3, the DNA is TGTGCCAGTAGTATACAGGGGAGGGGAGAAAAACTGTTTTTT. The whole variable domain, remainder taken from reference TRBV19 and TRBJ1-4, is DGGITQSPKYLFRKEGQNVTLSCEQNLNHDAMYWYRQDPGQGLRLIYYSQIVNDFQKGDIAEGYSVSREKKESFPLTVTSAQKNPTAFYLCASSIQGRGEKLFFGSGTQLSVL.